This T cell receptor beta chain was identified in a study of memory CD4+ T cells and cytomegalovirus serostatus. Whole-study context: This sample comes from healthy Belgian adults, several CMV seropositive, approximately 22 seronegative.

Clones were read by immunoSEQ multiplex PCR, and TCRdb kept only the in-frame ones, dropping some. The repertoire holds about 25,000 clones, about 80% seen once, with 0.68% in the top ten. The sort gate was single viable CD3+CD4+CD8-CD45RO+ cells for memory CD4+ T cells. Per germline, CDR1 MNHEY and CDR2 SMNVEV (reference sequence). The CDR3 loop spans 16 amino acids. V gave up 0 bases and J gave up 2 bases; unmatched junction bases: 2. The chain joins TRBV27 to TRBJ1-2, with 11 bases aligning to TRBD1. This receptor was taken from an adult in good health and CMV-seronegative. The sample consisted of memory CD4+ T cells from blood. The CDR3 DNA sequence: TGTGCCAGCAGTTTATCGGACAGGGGGCCCAACTATGGCTACACCTTC. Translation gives CASSLSDRGPNYGYTF.